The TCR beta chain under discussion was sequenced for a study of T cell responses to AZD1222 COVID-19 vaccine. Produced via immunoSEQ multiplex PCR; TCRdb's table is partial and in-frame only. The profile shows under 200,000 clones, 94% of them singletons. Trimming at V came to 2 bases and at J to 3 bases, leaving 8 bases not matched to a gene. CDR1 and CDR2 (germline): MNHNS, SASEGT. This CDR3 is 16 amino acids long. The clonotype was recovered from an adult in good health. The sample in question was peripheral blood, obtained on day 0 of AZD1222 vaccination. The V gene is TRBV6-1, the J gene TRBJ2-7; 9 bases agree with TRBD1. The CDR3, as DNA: TGTGCCAGCAGTGAATGGGGGACAGGGCTCCTCTACGAGCAGTACTTC. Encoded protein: CASSEWGTGLLYEQYF.